This entry describes one T cell receptor beta chain. All patients relapsed after autologous stem cell transplantation, and brentuximab vedotin exposure varied. This sample is part of a study of PD-1 blockade in classical Hodgkin lymphoma. Repertoires were generated with immunoSEQ multiplex PCR, while TCRdb's copy carries only in-frame clones and drops some. The sample contains about 62,000 clones, approximately 89% of which appear only once. Trimming removed 4 bases from V and 1 base from J; junction bases left unmatched: 3. Germline V gene lookup returns CDR1 SGHRS and CDR2 YFSETQ. The CDR3 is made up of 16 amino acids.

The genes are TRBV5-1 and TRBJ1-4; 11 bases agree with TRBD1. The sequenced sample was peripheral blood mononuclear cells (PBMCs), obtained at baseline. The clonotype originates from a human donor with classical Hodgkin lymphoma. The CDR3 DNA reads TGCGCCAGCAGCCCAGGGACAGGGGGAACTAATGAAAAACTGTTTTTT. Amino acid sequence: CASSPGTGGTNEKLFF.